The T cell receptor (beta chain) described here comes from a study of shared clonotypes between healthy human individuals. Across the study: With ages of 18 to 49, the donors were a couple of women and a few men. Study-level findings and limits: Relative to clonotypes present in all four donors, those not shared had lower generation probabilities. Clonotype sharing among donors, it was expected, would be affected by sequencing depth.

Libraries were prepared by immunoSEQ multiplex PCR; TCRdb keeps only in-frame clonotypes and omits some of them. Of 2 million to 2.5 million clones in the sample, approximately 94% were seen once. V gave up 1 base and J gave up 3 bases, with 5 bases separating them. Per germline, CDR1 SGHDT and CDR2 YYEEEE. The CDR3 runs 13 residues. On this clone itself: Its matching antigen is unknown.

The rearrangement joins TRBV5-6 to TRBJ1-3, with unresolved D. This receptor was identified in a man aged 18 to 30 in good health. The sample taken for sequencing was naive CD4+ T cells sorted from blood. The sample's subset: CD45RA+ positively selected. This CDR3 is CASSLFYGNTIYF. The CDR3, as DNA: TGTGCCAGCAGCTTGTTCTATGGAAACACCATATATTTT.